The clone carrying this T cell receptor beta chain was seen a handful of times. Its cognate antigen is unknown. The sample originates from a study of identical twins. TCRdb reanalysed the 5' RACE reads using MiXCR and keeps one entry per CDR3 protein. Among nearly 650,000 distinct CDR3 sequences listed, 7.1% were seen once. All donors were healthy Caucasians. Per the germline V gene, CDR1 is SNHLY and CDR2 is FYNNEI. The V end lost 6 bases, the J end lost 0 bases, and 12 bases lay between the germline ends. The CDR3 runs to 15 residues. Overall study results and limits: Fewer insertions characterized abundant cord blood beta clonotypes, whereas memory repertoires showed none. For out-of-frame beta sequences, excess twin sharing was weaker. Within monozygotic twins, out-of-frame TCR alpha sharing was underestimated by the models.

These data also formed part of another study, on yellow fever vaccine responses in identical twins.

The sample comprised PBMCs. This sequence was found in a young woman in good health. The chain is built from TRBV2 and TRBJ1-3; tentative D call: TRBD1 (5 bases). CDR3 residues: CASRVTGGSGNTIYF. DNA of the CDR3: TGTGCCAGCAGAGTAACAGGTGGCTCTGGAAACACCATATATTTT.